This T cell receptor (beta chain) is drawn from a study of blood T cell repertoires in COVID-19. Germline V gene data show CDR1 as MNHEY and CDR2 as SMNVEV (reference sequence). Trimming left V 0 bases short and J 7 bases short, with 15 bases between. This CDR3 is 15 amino acids long. Profiled with immunoSEQ multiplex PCR; TCRdb holds only in-frame clones, not every one. The table shows about 130,000 clones, with more than 75% occurring only once. Specimen: peripheral blood. The receptor was derived from a man in his fifties or sixties who had recovered from COVID-19. The V gene is TRBV27, the J gene TRBJ1-2; the D gene is possibly TRBD1 (5 bases). The CDR3 loop is CASSLSPGPGTGYTF. The CDR3 DNA reads TGTGCCAGCAGTTTATCCCCAGGGCCTGGTACTGGCTACACCTTC.